This TCR beta chain was identified in a study of technical replicates of blood from a handful of donors (dated by TCRdb to the late 2010s). This clone was counted once. Its target antigen remains unknown. The record has no base qualities; no much larger clone is one base away. Library creation used the immunoSEQ multiplex PCR assay. TCRdb's version of the immuneACCESS table is confined to in-frame rearrangements and falls short of the full clone set. An unresolved V gene accounts for under half of the shortfall where checked; the remainder is of unknown origin. Counted in this sample were about 62,000 clones; roughly 90% of them appeared once. Together, the top ten hold 4% to 5% of the sample. The sequence was obtained from a human donor in good health. Some clones in this sample may be carry-over from other donors' samples. The specimen was PBMCs.

For the CDR3, the sequence is CASSGGSYTQYF. The DNA reads TGTGCCAGCTCAGGGGGTTCGTATACGCAGTATTTT. This sequence uses TRBV7-2 and TRBJ2-3; 7 bases in the middle match TRBD1. The germline V gene supplies CDR1 SGHTA and CDR2 FQGNSA. Trimming leaves V shorter by 8 bases and J shorter by 7 bases, with the junction holding 6 bases beyond the gene matches. Its CDR3 holds 12 amino acids, cysteine through phenylalanine. The CDR3 DNA has 36 bases and is translated from base 1.